The present T cell receptor beta chain was sequenced within a study of blood T cell repertoires in COVID-19. This CDR3 has 12 residues. Trimming took off 1 base at V and 8 bases at J, with 5 bases between the two ends. The germline V gene encodes CDR1 SGHTA and CDR2 FQGNSA. Assay used: immunoSEQ multiplex PCR; TCRdb lists only in-frame clones, some missing. This table holds about 120,000 clones, roughly nine tenths found once. This clone was observed at least ten times. This sequence originates from a woman in her seventies with COVID-19, enrolled during active disease. The gene calls are TRBV7-2 and TRBJ2-2; D gene ambiguous. The sequencing input was peripheral blood. Here the CDR3 reads CASSLDEGELFF. The CDR3 DNA follows: TGTGCCAGCAGCTTAGACGAGGGGGAGCTGTTTTTT.